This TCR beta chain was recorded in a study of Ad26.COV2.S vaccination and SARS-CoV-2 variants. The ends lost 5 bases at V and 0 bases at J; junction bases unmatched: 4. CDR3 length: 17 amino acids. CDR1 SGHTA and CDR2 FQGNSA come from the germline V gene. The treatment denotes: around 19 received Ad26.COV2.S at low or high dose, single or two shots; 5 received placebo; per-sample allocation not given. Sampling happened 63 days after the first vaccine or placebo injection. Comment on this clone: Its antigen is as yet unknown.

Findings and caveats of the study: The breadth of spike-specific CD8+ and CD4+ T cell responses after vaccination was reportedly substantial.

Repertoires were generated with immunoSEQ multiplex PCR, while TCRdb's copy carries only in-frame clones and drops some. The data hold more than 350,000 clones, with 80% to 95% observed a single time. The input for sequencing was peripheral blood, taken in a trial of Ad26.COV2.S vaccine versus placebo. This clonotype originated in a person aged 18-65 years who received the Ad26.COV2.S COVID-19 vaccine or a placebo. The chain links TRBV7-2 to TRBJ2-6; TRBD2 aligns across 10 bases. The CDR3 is CASSPRTSGSGANVLTF. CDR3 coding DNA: TGTGCCAGCAGCCCACGGACTAGCGGCTCTGGGGCCAACGTCCTGACTTTC.